The rows below give T cell receptor beta chains drawn from one sample of a study of blood T cell repertoires in COVID-19. Clones were read by immunoSEQ multiplex PCR, and TCRdb kept only the in-frame ones, dropping some. Of tens of thousands of clones in the sample, roughly 89% are singletons; the top ten hold 6% to 6.5%. The source material was peripheral blood. These receptors were obtained from a woman aged 60-70 years with COVID-19, enrolled during active disease. CDR3s include the opening cysteine and the closing phenylalanine or tryptophan. Size is omitted from some rows. Given values are once, few, many or a class for expanded clones.

V	size	J	CDR3
TRBV19	NA	TRBJ2-5	CASSTSSLRETQYF
TRBV19	NA	TRBJ1-2	CASKRQGDYGYTF
TRBV3-1/TRBV3-2	NA	TRBJ2-7	CASSRGTGGLTYEQYF
TRBV6-6	NA	TRBJ1-6	CASSFVGVRSVHF
TRBV19	NA	TRBJ2-3	CASNPDSTLRTDTQYF
TRBV25-1	NA	TRBJ2-2	CASSEQGDTGELFF
TRBV3-1/TRBV3-2	NA	TRBJ2-5	CASSRRGAGDQETQYF
TRBV10-1	NA	TRBJ1-1	CASSGGLSEAFF
TRBV9	NA	TRBJ2-7	CASSALAGSHYEQYF
TRBV7-6	few	TRBJ2-2	CASSPTGANTGELFF
TRBV6-1	once	TRBJ2-1	CASSEASVYEQFF
TRBV7-3	NA	TRBJ1-4	CASTPQQAARATNEKLFF
TRBV11-2	NA	TRBJ1-1	CASSSTTGSTEAFF